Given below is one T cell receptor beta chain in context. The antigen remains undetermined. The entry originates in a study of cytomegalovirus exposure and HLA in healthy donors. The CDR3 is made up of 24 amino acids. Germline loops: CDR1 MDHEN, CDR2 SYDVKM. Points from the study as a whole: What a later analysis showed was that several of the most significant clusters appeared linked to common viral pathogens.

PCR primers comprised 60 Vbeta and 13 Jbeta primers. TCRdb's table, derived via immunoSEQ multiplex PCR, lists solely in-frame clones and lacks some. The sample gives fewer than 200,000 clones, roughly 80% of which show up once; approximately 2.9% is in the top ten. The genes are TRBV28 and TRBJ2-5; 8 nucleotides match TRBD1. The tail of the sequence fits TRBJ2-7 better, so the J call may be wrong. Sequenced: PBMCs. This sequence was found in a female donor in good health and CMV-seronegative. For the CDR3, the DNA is TGTGCCAGCAGTTTATTTCCAGGGTCGATTGGTCTGGGACAGGTGCGTCTAGCCCTTTACGAGCAGTACTTC. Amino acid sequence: CASSLFPGSIGLGQVRLALYEQYF.